This T cell receptor beta chain was identified in a study of blood T cell repertoires in COVID-19. Overall study context: Samples of COVID-19 (acute and convalescent) were obtained from the United States, Italy and Spain.

CDR3 length equals 14 residues. Germline V gene lookup returns CDR1 GTSNPN and CDR2 SVGIG (reference sequence). With V trimmed by 4 bases and J by 2 bases, 5 bases remained unmatched. In the source study's methods: Estimated nucleated cell counts came from reference gene primer amplification. Clones were read by immunoSEQ multiplex PCR, and TCRdb kept only the in-frame ones, dropping some. V and J calls and clone size are those listed in that table; D and trimming were worked out from the DNA. The sample holds under 85,000 clones, almost 85% seen once. This clone turned up a few times. What was sequenced was peripheral blood. This clonotype originated in a man aged 50 to 60 with acute or convalescent COVID-19. This chain connects TRBV30 to TRBJ1-2; 9 bases fit TRBD1. CDR3 bases: TGTGCCTGGACCAAGGGACAGGGCAACTATGGCTACACCTTC. Protein sequence: CAWTKGQGNYGYTF.